The 6 T cell receptor beta chains listed next were all sequenced from one sample in a study of T cell repertoires in cytomegalovirus infection. TCRdb used MiXCR to reprocess the reads, holding one entry per CDR3 protein. Here the sample spans around 430,000 distinct CDR3 sequences, approximately 40% being singletons. For these receptors, no antigen is known. The starting material was cultured PBMCs, obtained from culture after CMV antigen stimulation. Every receptor here comes from a human donor in good health (CMV status not recorded). Some clones in this sample may be carry-over from other donors' samples.

The chain joins TRBV27 to TRBJ2-7; 8 nucleotides agree with TRBD2. Germline-derived CDR1 and CDR2 are MNHEY and SMNVEV (reference sequence). The ends lost 9 bases at V and 1 base at J; junction bases unmatched: 5. The CDR3 runs 13 residues. The CDR3 region is CASSGTSSYEQYF. In DNA form, the CDR3 reads TGTGCCAGTTCCGGGACTAGTTCCTACGAGCAGTACTTC.

This chain joins TRBV6-2 or TRBV6-3 and TRBJ2-2, with 9 positions matching TRBD2. V lost 6 bases and J lost 5; bases outside the gene matches: 7. CDR1 and CDR2 (germline): MNHEY, SVGEGT. The CDR3 extends over 15 amino acids. The CDR3 reads CASRGGGARTGELFF. The CDR3 DNA is TGTGCCAGCAGAGGCGGGGGGGCCAGGACCGGGGAGCTGTTTTTT.

In this sample, this clonotype turned up many times. In nucleotides, the CDR3 is TGTGCCAGCAGCCCGGACCCCCTGAGTACGCAGTATTTT. Its protein is CASSPDPLSTQYF. This chain joins TRBV7-2 and TRBJ2-3; no clear D. Looked up from germline, CDR1 is SGHTA and CDR2 is FQGNSA. The V gene lost 5 bases and the J gene lost 8 bases, with 14 bases spanning the gap. The CDR3 runs 13 residues.

This clonotype was seen only a few times. The rearrangement uses TRBV14 and TRBJ1-4; no clear D gene. The CDR3 sequence is 14 residues long. Germline V gene data show CDR1 as SGHDN and CDR2 as FVKESK. V lost 8 bases and J lost 8, with 18 bases in between. CDR3 bases: TGTGCCAGCCGAACTGGGCAGCGGGAGGAAAAACTGTTTTTT. It codes for CASRTGQREEKLFF.

The rearrangement uses TRBV9 and TRBJ2-1, with 12 bases fitting TRBD2. The CDR3 totals 17 residues. Looked up from germline, CDR1 is SGDLS and CDR2 is YYNGEE. J lost 7 bases, V lost 0 bases, and 8 bases had no gene match. The CDR3 loop is CASSVGTSGVVGNEQFF. DNA of the CDR3: TGTGCCAGCAGCGTAGGGACTAGCGGGGTAGTGGGGAATGAGCAGTTCTTC.

The gene calls are TRBV6-7 and TRBJ2-2; 10 bases map to TRBD2. TRBV6-7 is given ORF status, its function remaining uncertain. With 1 base clipped from V and 3 bases from J, the junction kept 20 bases outside the gene matches. This CDR3 is 22 amino acids long. The CDR3 is CASSYCVYSGGLRNEHTGELFF. CDR3 nucleotides: TGTGCCAGCAGTTACTGTGTTTATAGCGGGGGGCTTCGAAATGAACACACCGGGGAGCTGTTTTTT.